The clone carrying this T cell receptor (beta chain) showed up just a few times. Other DNA sequences in this sample translate to the same CDR3. After isolation, RNA underwent reverse transcription to generate cDNA as the sequencing template. The protocol was immunoSEQ multiplex PCR, while the TCRdb copy is restricted to in-frame clones and leaves out a portion. The profile shows 210,000 or so clones, 66% of them singletons. Documented treatment: oral pan-JAK inhibitor, 5-10 mg twice daily. The data were obtained in a study of CD8+ T cells in alopecia areata. Germline CDR1 is SQVTM and CDR2 is ANQGSEA. This CDR3 is built from 11 residues. The V and J ends lost 0 bases and 3 bases respectively, with 3 bases between them.

The sequences come from CD4+ T cells sorted from blood, collected at approximately week 45, from a patient treated with tofacitinib. V is TRBV29-1 and J is TRBJ2-7, with unresolved D. The source is a human donor with alopecia areata. The CDR3 DNA sequence: TGCAGCGTTGAAGATGTCTACGAGCAGTACTTC. This gives the protein CSVEDVYEQYF.